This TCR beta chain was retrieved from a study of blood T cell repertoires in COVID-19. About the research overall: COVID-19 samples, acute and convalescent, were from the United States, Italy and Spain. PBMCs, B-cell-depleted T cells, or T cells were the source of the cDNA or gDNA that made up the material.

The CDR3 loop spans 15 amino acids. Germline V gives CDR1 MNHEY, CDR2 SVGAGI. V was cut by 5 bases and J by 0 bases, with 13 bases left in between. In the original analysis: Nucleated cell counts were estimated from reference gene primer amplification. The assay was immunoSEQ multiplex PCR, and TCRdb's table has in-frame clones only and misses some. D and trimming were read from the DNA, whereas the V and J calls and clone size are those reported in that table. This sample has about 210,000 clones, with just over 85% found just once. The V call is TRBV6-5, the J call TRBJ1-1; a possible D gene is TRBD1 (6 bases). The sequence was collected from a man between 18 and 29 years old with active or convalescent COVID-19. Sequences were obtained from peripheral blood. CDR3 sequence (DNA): TGTGCCAGCAGTCAACAACAGGGTATGAACACTGAAGCTTTCTTT. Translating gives CASSQQQGMNTEAFF.